This T cell receptor beta chain emerged from a study of long-term antiretroviral therapy in people with HIV. At survey level, the immunoSEQ assay was run in its v3.0 version. Sequencing of each sample targeted roughly 35,000-55,000 T-cell genomes. TCRdb keeps only in-frame clones here, not all; method: immunoSEQ multiplex PCR. The sample shows about 28,000 clones, less than 90% of them seen only once. Cryopreserved PBMC numbered about 0.9-11 million per sample before DNA extraction. The CDR3 has 18 residues. V dropped 5 bases and J dropped 9; count of bases not matched to a gene: 13. Germline loops: CDR1 SGHTA, CDR2 FQGNSA.

The TCR comes from a man aged 45 to 65 with HIV. The sequencing here drew on unsorted PBMCs, taken 2 years after starting antiretroviral therapy. The chain recombines TRBV7-2 with TRBJ2-1, with 16 bases lining up with TRBD2. CDR3 sequence (DNA): TGTGCCAGCAGCCGCCGCGGGGGGACTAGCGGGGGGGCCGGTGAGCAGTTCTTC. Translating gives CASSRRGGTSGGAGEQFF.